This entry features one TCR beta chain sequence. Unmatched junction bases numbered 3, after V lost 3 bases and J lost 4 bases. The V gene's germline CDR1 is LNHDA and CDR2 SQIVND (reference sequence). The CDR3 spans 14 residues. The sample is drawn from a study of blood T cell repertoires in COVID-19. Those enrolled, adults aged roughly 18 to 90 years, came from roughly 23 US areas. Before being deemed recovered, Cohort 3 donors had two negative PCRs, clearance, or symptom resolution. The table came from immunoSEQ multiplex PCR; TCRdb's copy has only in-frame clones and leaves some out. The sample records about 310,000 clones, approximately 88% being singletons.

The J gene is TRBJ2-1, the V gene TRBV19, with TRBD2 matching 7 bases. Sequencing was performed on PBMCs or T cells enriched from blood (not recorded which). This clonotype was sampled from a man in his sixties who had recovered from COVID-19. This CDR3 reads CASSIASGYNEQFF. CDR3 nucleotide sequence: TGTGCCAGTAGTATTGCTAGCGGTTACAATGAGCAGTTCTTC.